This T cell receptor beta chain was sequenced during a study of control samples from healthy donors and cancer patients. The method was immunoSEQ multiplex PCR; TCRdb's version includes in-frame clones alone and lacks a portion of them. This table has 100,000 to 150,000 clones, around 92% appearing once. This clone was recorded once. The sequencing sample was made of blood. This TCR derives from a man aged 45-60 years in good health.

The CDR3 nucleotides are TGTGCCAGCAGTTACTCCGGACTGGGGGGGAACATTCAGTACTTC. Its protein is CASSYSGLGGNIQYF. This chain uses TRBV6-6 with TRBJ2-4, with TRBD2 identical over 7 bases. CDR1 MNHNY and CDR2 SVGAGI come from the germline V gene (reference sequence). The CDR3 covers 15 residues. The V gene end was trimmed by 0 bases and the J gene end by 7 bases; junction bases not matched to a gene: 6.